The clone carrying this T cell receptor beta chain has at least ten counts. Its antigen is not known. The data were obtained in a study of molecular identifiers for immune sequencing clone quantification. Previously reported methods and listed TCR primers produced the bulk TCR libraries. MiXCR was run by TCRdb on the PCR reads, yielding one entry per CDR3 protein. The sample comprises under 600,000 distinct CDR3 sequences, 20% to 25% of which are singletons, and 0.65% to 0.95% rests with the top ten. Findings of the study overall: Over 98% of effector molecules, but under 1% in naive cells, were held by clones with more than 20 RNA copies.

Isolation of naive CD8 T cells was achieved by sorting on a CD8+CD4-CCR7+CD45RA+ phenotype. This TCR derives from a human donor in good health. Some libraries in this study had Jurkat cell RNA spiked in. The source material was naive CD8+ T cells from blood, with Jurkat cell RNA spiked in. Described subset: FACS-sorted CD8+CD4-CCR7+CD45RA+ naive T cells.

CDR3 bases: TGTGCCAGCAGTTTAATAGGGAACAATCAGCCCCAGCATTTT. This gives the protein CASSLIGNNQPQHF. The chain recombines TRBV27 with TRBJ1-5, with D unresolved. Between the trimmed V and J ends, which lost 2 bases and 3 bases, there was a span of 8 bases. Germline V gene lookup returns CDR1 MNHEY and CDR2 SMNVEV (reference sequence). The CDR3 covers 14 residues.